Following are 24 T cell receptor beta chains from one sample sequenced in a study of shared clonotypes between healthy human individuals. Data came from immunoSEQ multiplex PCR; TCRdb stores just in-frame clones and leaves some out. This repertoire shows 2.3 million or so clones, approximately 93% found once; its top ten account for about 0.39%. Sequencing was carried out using naive CD4+ T cells from PBMCs. Specified subset: CD45RA+ positively selected. The origin of the receptors is a man aged 18 to 35 in good health. Some clones in this sample may be carry-over from other donors' samples.

The V gene is TRBV5-6, the J gene TRBJ2-5; maybe TRBD2 (5 bases). Germline assignment: CDR1 SGHDT and CDR2 YYEEEE. Trimming removed 0 bases at V and 1 base at J, with 7 bases between. The CDR3 is made up of 14 amino acids. CDR3 in amino acids: CASSLGGIQETQYF. The CDR3 nucleotides read TGTGCCAGCAGCTTGGGAGGGATCCAAGAGACCCAGTACTTC. The whole variable domain, filled in from reference TRBV5-6 and TRBJ2-5, reads DAGVTQSPTHLIKTRGQQVTLRCSPKSGHDTVSWYQQALGQGPQFIFQYYEEEERQRGNFPDRFSGHQFPNYSSELNVNALLLGDSALYLCASSLGGIQETQYFGPGTRLLVL.

The chain recombines TRBV30 with TRBJ2-1, with unresolved D. The germline gives CDR1 GTSNPN, CDR2 SVGIG (reference sequence). Trimming took off 0 bases at V and 7 bases at J, with 16 bases between the two ends. The CDR3 runs to 15 residues. This CDR3 reads CAWSVPRAGLNEQFF. The CDR3 DNA follows: TGTGCCTGGAGTGTACCTCGGGCCGGCCTGAATGAGCAGTTCTTC.

The chain links TRBV11-3 to TRBJ2-1; tentative D call: TRBD1 (7 bases). The CDR3 sequence is 16 residues long. Between the trimmed V and J ends, which lost 1 base and 1 base, there was a span of 11 bases. CDR1 is SGHNT, CDR2 YENEEA, per germline. The CDR3 sequence is CASSLGSGGSYNEQFF. The CDR3 DNA sequence: TGTGCCAGCAGCTTAGGGTCAGGGGGGTCCTACAATGAGCAGTTCTTC.

The CDR3 loop reads CASSPVGRSNQPQHF. The CDR3 bases are TGTGCCAGCAGTCCCGTGGGGAGGAGCAATCAGCCCCAGCATTTT. The chain has TRBV28 and TRBJ1-5; unclear D gene. The V gene's germline CDR1 is MDHEN and CDR2 SYDVKM. V was cut by 5 bases and J by 1 base, with 12 bases left in between. The CDR3 has 15 residues.

The V gene is TRBV11-2, the J gene TRBJ2-2, with 11 positions matching TRBD2. Germline loops: CDR1 SGHAT, CDR2 FQNNGV. CDR3 length: 17 residues. Unmatched junction bases numbered 8, after V lost 3 bases and J lost 5 bases. This CDR3 is CASSLGLAGGLTGELFF. Written as DNA, the CDR3 is TGTGCCAGCAGCTTGGGGCTAGCGGGAGGTCTAACCGGGGAGCTGTTTTTT.

The V gene is TRBV6-5, the J gene TRBJ2-7, with 8 nucleotides matching TRBD1. V dropped 2 bases and J dropped 2; count of bases not matched to a gene: 5. Germline loops: CDR1 MNHEY, CDR2 SVGAGI. This CDR3 has 15 amino acids. CDR3 bases: TGTGCCAGCAGTTACATGAGACAGGGGCCCTACGAGCAGTACTTC. It translates to CASSYMRQGPYEQYF.

The rearrangement uses TRBV27 and TRBJ2-1, with D uncertain. This CDR3 is 14 amino acids long. The V gene lost 3 bases and the J gene lost 5 bases, with 11 bases spanning the gap. Germline values: CDR1 MNHEY, CDR2 SMNVEV (reference sequence). The CDR3 DNA reads TGTGCCAGCAGTTTTTGGCGAGAGAACAATGAGCAGTTCTTC. Amino acid sequence: CASSFWRENNEQFF.

In this sample, this clone turned up once. The chain uses TRBV2 and TRBJ2-3, with TRBD2 identical over 8 bases. From germline, CDR1 is SNHLY and CDR2 FYNNEI. Trimming at V came to 0 bases and at J to 5 bases, leaving 4 bases not matched to a gene. This CDR3 comprises 15 residues. In DNA form, the CDR3 reads TGTGCCAGCAGTGAAGCGCGGCTAGCGGGAGATACGCAGTATTTT. This encodes CASSEARLAGDTQYF.

This clone turned up a few times. The chain recombines TRBV7-9 with TRBJ2-5, with TRBD1 matching 12 bases. J gave up 5 bases and V 5 bases, and 6 bases lay outside the gene matches. This CDR3 region has 15 residues. Looked up from germline, CDR1 is SEHNR and CDR2 is FQNEAQ (reference sequence). The CDR3 loop is CASSGGTGGPETQYF. The CDR3 coding sequence is TGTGCCAGCAGCGGGGGGACAGGGGGCCCTGAGACCCAGTACTTC.

This chain links TRBV28 with TRBJ2-7; 9 bases are shared with TRBD1. V shed 6 bases, J shed 0 bases, and the junction held 6 bases outside the gene matches. Looked up from germline, CDR1 is MDHEN and CDR2 is SYDVKM. This CDR3 spans 15 amino acids. CDR3 nucleotides: TGTGCCAGCAGCACGGGACAGGGAGGCTCCTACGAGCAGTACTTC. It encodes CASSTGQGGSYEQYF. The whole variable domain, remainder taken from reference TRBV28 and TRBJ2-7, is DVKVTQSSRYLVKRTGEKVFLECVQDMDHENMFWYRQDPGLGLRLIYFSYDVKMKEKGDIPEGYSVSREKKERFSLILESASTNQTSMYLCASSTGQGGSYEQYFGPGTRLTVT.

The chain joins TRBV4-1 to TRBJ1-5, with a tentative D call TRBD1 (6 bases). There are 17 residues in the CDR3. From germline, CDR1 is MGHRA and CDR2 YSYEKL. V was shortened by 3 bases and J by 0 bases, with 15 bases between the two germline ends. The CDR3 DNA reads as TGCGCCAGCAGCCAGGGCAGGGGACAATTTAGCAATCAGCCCCAGCATTTT. Amino acids: CASSQGRGQFSNQPQHF.

The chain links TRBV28 to TRBJ2-5; weak D call: TRBD1 (6 bases). CDR3 length: 14 amino acids. CDR1 MDHEN and CDR2 SYDVKM come from the germline V gene. Trimming took off 4 bases at V and 2 bases at J, with 11 bases between the two ends. The CDR3 region is CASSSPGEQETQYF. The CDR3 DNA reads TGTGCCAGCAGTTCTCCAGGGGAACAAGAGACCCAGTACTTC.

The rearrangement uses TRBV11-3 and TRBJ2-2; 8 nucleotides align to TRBD1. The length of the CDR3 is 18 residues. Trimming took 5 bases from V and 0 from J; bases not matched to a gene: 11. The germline CDR1 and CDR2 sequences are SGHNT and YENEEA. The CDR3 reads CASSPSDRVRSNTGELFF. CDR3 bases: TGTGCCAGCAGCCCCTCGGACAGGGTCCGATCGAACACCGGGGAGCTGTTTTTT.

This rearrangement joins TRBV5-4 to TRBJ2-7; D gene uncertain. This CDR3 region has 13 residues. The germline V gene encodes CDR1 SGHNT and CDR2 YYREEE (reference sequence). V lost 0 bases and J 6 bases, leaving 10 bases between the germline ends. The CDR3 DNA reads as TGTGCCAGCAGCTTGGTTGCTTCACTCGAGCAGTACTTC. Translation: CASSLVASLEQYF.

The rearrangement joins TRBV5-1 to TRBJ2-5; D is undetermined. The germline V gene encodes CDR1 SGHRS and CDR2 YFSETQ. CDR3 length: 14 residues. V was trimmed by 2 bases and J by 1 base, leaving 9 bases between them. The CDR3 nucleotides are TGCGCCAGCAGCTTTTCCAGCCTCCAAGAGACCCAGTACTTC. This codes for CASSFSSLQETQYF.

This chain uses TRBV2 with TRBJ2-1; 11 positions agree with TRBD1. The ends lost 2 bases at V and 9 bases at J; junction bases unmatched: 6. The CDR3 covers 15 residues. Germline values: CDR1 SNHLY, CDR2 FYNNEI. The CDR3 DNA sequence: TGTGCCAGCAGTGAAACCGGGACAGGGGGATCTGAGCAGTTCTTC. Translating it yields CASSETGTGGSEQFF.

The chain has TRBV7-6 and TRBJ2-1, with 13 bases aligning to TRBD2. The CDR3 runs to 17 residues. Trimming removed 2 bases from V and 6 bases from J; junction bases left unmatched: 7. Germline CDR1 and CDR2: SGHVS and FNYEAQ. The CDR3 bases are TGTGCCAGCAGCTTACCCCGGACTAGCGGGAGACGCAATGAGCAGTTCTTC. The encoded protein is CASSLPRTSGRRNEQFF.

This chain links TRBV2 with TRBJ1-1; 8 bases are a match to TRBD1. The trim removed 6 bases at V and 1 base at J, leaving 4 bases unmatched. The germline gives CDR1 SNHLY, CDR2 FYNNEI. This CDR3 has 14 amino acids. The CDR3 reads CASRDGQGNTEAFF. As DNA, the CDR3 is TGTGCCAGCAGGGACGGACAGGGGAACACTGAAGCTTTCTTT.

The chain recombines TRBV9 with TRBJ2-3, with TRBD1 identical over 10 bases. The CDR3 contains 16 residues. CDR1 is SGDLS and CDR2 is YYNGEE in the germline V gene. Unmatched junction bases numbered 10, after V lost 4 bases and J lost 5 bases. CDR3 in DNA: TGTGCCAGCAGCCTCCGGACAGGGGGAAGCGTAGATACGCAGTATTTT. Translating it yields CASSLRTGGSVDTQYF.

V and J are TRBV28 and TRBJ2-1, with TRBD2 matching 11 bases. The CDR3 sequence is 16 residues long. J lost 5 bases, V lost 3 bases, and 6 bases had no gene match. Per germline, CDR1 MDHEN and CDR2 SYDVKM. The CDR3 region is CASSLALAGEDNEQFF. In nucleotides, the CDR3 is TGTGCCAGCAGTTTGGCACTAGCGGGAGAAGACAATGAGCAGTTCTTC.

J is TRBJ2-4 and V is TRBV5-1, with D possibly being TRBD1 or TRBD2 (5 bases each). Germline loops: CDR1 SGHRS, CDR2 YFSETQ. V was shortened by 4 bases and J by 4 bases, with 12 bases between the two germline ends. The CDR3 has 14 amino acids. The CDR3 nucleotides read TGCGCCAGCAGCGTCGGGACCGCTAAAAACATTCAGTACTTC. Translated, it gives CASSVGTAKNIQYF.

The chain has TRBV6-1 and TRBJ2-3; D call uncertain. Germline V CDR1 and CDR2: MNHNS, SASEGT. The CDR3 runs to 16 residues. The V end lost 4 bases, the J end lost 2 bases, and 16 bases lay between the germline ends. The CDR3 nucleotides read TGTGCCAGCAGTGGACGCCCCGGTGATGACACAGATACGCAGTATTTT. It codes for CASSGRPGDDTDTQYF.

Notes on this clone: Different DNA sequences within this sample yield the same CDR3. The V gene is TRBV6-5, the J gene TRBJ2-3, with 13 bases aligning to TRBD2. The V and J ends lost 6 bases and 3 bases, in that order; junction bases with no gene match: 0. Germline loops: CDR1 MNHEY, CDR2 SVGAGI. The CDR3 runs 14 residues. The CDR3 nucleotides are TGTGCCAGCAGGGGACTAGCGGGAACAGATACGCAGTATTTT. Translation gives CASRGLAGTDTQYF.

The genes are TRBV5-1 and TRBJ1-4, with D maybe TRBD1 (5 bases). The CDR3 consists of 16 residues. V dropped 4 bases and J dropped 8 bases, with 21 bases sitting between them. Germline V gene sequence: CDR1 SGHRS, CDR2 YFSETQ. The CDR3 loop is CASSGGLGPGEEKLFF. CDR3 sequence (DNA): TGCGCCAGCAGCGGGGGACTTGGGCCCGGGGAGGAAAAACTGTTTTTT. The full variable domain, in which reference TRBV5-1 and TRBJ1-4 provide the parts outside the CDR3, is KAGVTQTPRYLIKTRGQQVTLSCSPISGHRSVSWYQQTPGQGLQFLFEYFSETQRNKGNFPGRFSGRQFSNSRSEMNVSTLELGDSALYLCASSGGLGPGEEKLFFGSGTQLSVL.